The sequence of this TCR beta chain was determined in a study of blood T cell repertoires in COVID-19. Study at large: The study drew acute and convalescent COVID-19 samples from the United States, Italy and Spain.

The length of the CDR3 is 14 residues. The V end lost 2 bases, the J end lost 3 bases, and 11 bases lay between the germline ends. From germline, CDR1 is SGHVS and CDR2 FNYEAQ. As processed by the authors: Scientists estimated how many nucleated cells there were by amplifying reference gene primers. Sequenced by immunoSEQ multiplex PCR; TCRdb stores in-frame clones only, minus some. That table gives V, J and clone size, and the DNA gave D and trimming. The sample records around 280,000 clones, around 85% being singletons. Grouping used clinical history reported by participants in a survey and questionnaire.

This rearrangement joins TRBV7-6 to TRBJ2-7; TRBD2 might be the D (5 bases). Source material: PBMCs or T cells enriched from blood (not recorded which). The TCR comes from a woman aged 40-49 years who had recovered from COVID-19. The CDR3 DNA is TGTGCCAGCAGCTTAACCCCCGGGAACTACGAGCAGTACTTC. Amino acids: CASSLTPGNYEQYF.